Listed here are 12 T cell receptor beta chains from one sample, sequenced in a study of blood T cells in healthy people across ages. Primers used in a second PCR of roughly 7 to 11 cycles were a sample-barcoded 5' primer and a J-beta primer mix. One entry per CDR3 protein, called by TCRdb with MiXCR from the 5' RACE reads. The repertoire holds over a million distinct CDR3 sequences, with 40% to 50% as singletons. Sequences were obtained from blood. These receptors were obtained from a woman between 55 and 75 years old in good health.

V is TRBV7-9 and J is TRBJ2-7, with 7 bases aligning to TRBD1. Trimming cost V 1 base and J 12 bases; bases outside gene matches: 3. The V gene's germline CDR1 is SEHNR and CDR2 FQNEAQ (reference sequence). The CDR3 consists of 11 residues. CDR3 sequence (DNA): TGTGCCAGCAGCTTAGTAGGGACAGTGTACTTC. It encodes CASSLVGTVYF.

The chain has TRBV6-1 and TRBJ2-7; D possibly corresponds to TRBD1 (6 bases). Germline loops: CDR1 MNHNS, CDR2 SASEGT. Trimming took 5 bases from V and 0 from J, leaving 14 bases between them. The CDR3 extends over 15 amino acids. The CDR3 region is CASSKRGTASYEQYF. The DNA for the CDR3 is TGTGCCAGCAGTAAAAGGGGGACGGCCTCCTACGAGCAGTACTTC.

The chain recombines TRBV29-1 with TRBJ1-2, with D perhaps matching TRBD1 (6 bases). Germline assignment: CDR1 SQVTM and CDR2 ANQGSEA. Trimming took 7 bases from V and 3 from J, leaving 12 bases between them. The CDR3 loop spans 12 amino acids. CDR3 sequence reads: CSARSGDYGYTF. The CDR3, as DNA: TGCAGCGCGCGGTCAGGGGACTATGGCTACACCTTC.

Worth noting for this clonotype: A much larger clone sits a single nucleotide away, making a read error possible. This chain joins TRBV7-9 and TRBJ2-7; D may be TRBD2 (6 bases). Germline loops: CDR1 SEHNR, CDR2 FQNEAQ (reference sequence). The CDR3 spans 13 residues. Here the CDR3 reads CASSPPSGYGQYF. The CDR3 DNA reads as TGTGCCAGCAGCCCCCCCAGCGGGTACGGGCAGTACTTC. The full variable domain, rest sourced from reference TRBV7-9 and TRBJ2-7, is DTGVSQNPRHKITKRGQNVTFRCDPISEHNRLYWYRQTLGQGPEFLTYFQNEAQLEKSRLLSDRFSAERPKGSFSTLEIQRTEQGDSAMYLCASSPPSGYGQYFGPGTRLTVT.

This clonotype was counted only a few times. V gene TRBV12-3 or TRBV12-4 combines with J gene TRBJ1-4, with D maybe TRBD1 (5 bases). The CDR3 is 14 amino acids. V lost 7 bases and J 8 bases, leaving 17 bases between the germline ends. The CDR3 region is CASTGGSGAEKLFF. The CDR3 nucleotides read TGTGCCAGCACCGGGGGGTCTGGGGCAGAAAAACTGTTTTTT.

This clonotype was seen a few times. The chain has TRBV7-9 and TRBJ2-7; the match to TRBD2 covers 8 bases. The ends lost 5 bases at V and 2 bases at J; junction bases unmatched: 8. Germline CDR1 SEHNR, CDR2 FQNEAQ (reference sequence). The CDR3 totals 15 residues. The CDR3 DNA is TGTGCCAGCAGCCTAGTCGGGACTAGAACCTACGAGCAGTACTTC. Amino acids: CASSLVGTRTYEQYF.

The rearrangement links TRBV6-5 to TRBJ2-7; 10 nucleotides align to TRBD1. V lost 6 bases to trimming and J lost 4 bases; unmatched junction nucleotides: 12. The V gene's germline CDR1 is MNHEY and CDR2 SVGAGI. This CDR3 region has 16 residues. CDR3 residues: CASSLSPGQGSYEQYF. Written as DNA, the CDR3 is TGTGCCAGCAGCCTTTCCCCGGGACAGGGGTCTTACGAGCAGTACTTC.

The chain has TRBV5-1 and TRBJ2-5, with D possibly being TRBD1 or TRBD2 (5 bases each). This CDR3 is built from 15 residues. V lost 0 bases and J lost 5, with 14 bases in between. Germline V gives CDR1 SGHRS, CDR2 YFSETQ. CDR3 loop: CASSLGFGTEETQYF. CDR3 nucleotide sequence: TGCGCCAGCAGCTTGGGGTTCGGGACCGAGGAGACCCAGTACTTC. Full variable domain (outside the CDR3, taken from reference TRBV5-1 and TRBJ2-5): KAGVTQTPRYLIKTRGQQVTLSCSPISGHRSVSWYQQTPGQGLQFLFEYFSETQRNKGNFPGRFSGRQFSNSRSEMNVSTLELGDSALYLCASSLGFGTEETQYFGPGTRLLVL.

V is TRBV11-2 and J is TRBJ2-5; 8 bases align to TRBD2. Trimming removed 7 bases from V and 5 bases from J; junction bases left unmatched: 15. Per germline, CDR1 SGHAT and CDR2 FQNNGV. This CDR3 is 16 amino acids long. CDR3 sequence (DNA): TGTGCCAGCACCCCAATAGGGACTAGTTATCGGGAGACCCAGTACTTC. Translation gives CASTPIGTSYRETQYF.

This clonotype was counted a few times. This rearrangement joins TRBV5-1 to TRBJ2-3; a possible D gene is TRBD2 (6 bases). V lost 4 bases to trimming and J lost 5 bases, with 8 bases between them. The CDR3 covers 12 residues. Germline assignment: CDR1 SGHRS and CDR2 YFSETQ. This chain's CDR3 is CASSDGRDTQYF. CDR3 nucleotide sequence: TGCGCCAGCAGCGACGGGAGAGATACGCAGTATTTT.

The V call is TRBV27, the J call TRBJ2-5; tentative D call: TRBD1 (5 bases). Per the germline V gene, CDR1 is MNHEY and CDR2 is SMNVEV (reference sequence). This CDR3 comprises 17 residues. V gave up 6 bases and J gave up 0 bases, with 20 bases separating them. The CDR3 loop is CASRLGAGQGYQETQYF. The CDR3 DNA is TGTGCCAGCAGACTGGGCGCCGGGCAGGGTTACCAAGAGACCCAGTACTTC.

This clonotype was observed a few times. Written as DNA, the CDR3 is TGTGCCAGCAGCGTAGGGGCCCTTCCACGGGAGACCCAGTACTTC. It codes for CASSVGALPRETQYF. The chain employs TRBV7-7 and TRBJ2-7, with D perhaps TRBD1 (5 bases). The DNA matches TRBJ2-5 better at its end, which makes the J call doubtful. The CDR3 sequence is 15 residues long. Germline V lookup: CDR1 SSHAT, CDR2 FNYEAQ (reference sequence).